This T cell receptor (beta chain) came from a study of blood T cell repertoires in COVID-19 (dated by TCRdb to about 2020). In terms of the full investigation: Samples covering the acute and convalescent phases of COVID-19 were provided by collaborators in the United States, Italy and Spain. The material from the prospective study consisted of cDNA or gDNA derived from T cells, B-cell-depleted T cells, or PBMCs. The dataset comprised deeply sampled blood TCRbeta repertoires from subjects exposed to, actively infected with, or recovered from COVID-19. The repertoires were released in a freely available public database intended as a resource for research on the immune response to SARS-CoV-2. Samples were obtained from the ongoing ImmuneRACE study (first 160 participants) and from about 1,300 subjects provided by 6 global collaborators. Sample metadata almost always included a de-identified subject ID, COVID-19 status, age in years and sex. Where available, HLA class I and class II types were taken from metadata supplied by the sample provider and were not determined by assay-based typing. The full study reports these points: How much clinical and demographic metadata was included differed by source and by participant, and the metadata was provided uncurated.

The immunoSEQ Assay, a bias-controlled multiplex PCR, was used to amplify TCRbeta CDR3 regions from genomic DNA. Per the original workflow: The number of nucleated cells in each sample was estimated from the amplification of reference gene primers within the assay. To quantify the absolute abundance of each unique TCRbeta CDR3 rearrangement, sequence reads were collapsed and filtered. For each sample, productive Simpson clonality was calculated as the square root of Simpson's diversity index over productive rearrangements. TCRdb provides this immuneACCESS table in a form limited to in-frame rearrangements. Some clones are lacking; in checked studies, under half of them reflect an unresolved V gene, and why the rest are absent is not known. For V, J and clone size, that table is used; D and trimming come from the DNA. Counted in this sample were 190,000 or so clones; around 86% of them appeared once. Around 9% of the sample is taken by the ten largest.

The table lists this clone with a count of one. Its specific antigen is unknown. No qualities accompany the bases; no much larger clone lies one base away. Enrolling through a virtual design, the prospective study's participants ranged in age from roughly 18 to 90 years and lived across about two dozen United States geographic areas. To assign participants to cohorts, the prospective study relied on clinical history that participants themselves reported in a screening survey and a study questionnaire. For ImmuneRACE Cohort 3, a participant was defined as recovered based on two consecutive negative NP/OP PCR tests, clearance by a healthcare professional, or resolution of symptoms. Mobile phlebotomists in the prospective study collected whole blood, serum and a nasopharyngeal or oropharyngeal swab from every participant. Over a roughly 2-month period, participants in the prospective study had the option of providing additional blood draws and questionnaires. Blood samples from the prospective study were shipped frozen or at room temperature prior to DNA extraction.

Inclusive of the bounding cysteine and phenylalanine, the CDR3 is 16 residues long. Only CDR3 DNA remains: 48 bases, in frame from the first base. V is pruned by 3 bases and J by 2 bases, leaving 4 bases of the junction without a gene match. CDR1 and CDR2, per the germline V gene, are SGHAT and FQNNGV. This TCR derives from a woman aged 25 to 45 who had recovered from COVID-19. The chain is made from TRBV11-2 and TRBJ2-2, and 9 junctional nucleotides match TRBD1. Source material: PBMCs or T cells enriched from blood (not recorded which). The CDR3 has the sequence CASSLGTGRNTGELFF. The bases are TGTGCCAGCAGCTTGGGGACAGGGAGAAACACCGGGGAGCTGTTTTTT.